The 7 T cell receptor beta chains reported below all come from one sample, sequenced in a study of blood T cell repertoires in COVID-19. Sequencing used immunoSEQ multiplex PCR; TCRdb keeps in-frame clones, though not all of them. The sample lists about half a million clones; 70% to 90% were seen once. Sequencing was done on a sample of peripheral blood. These TCRs come from a human donor in a cohort sampled during active COVID-19.

The rearrangement links TRBV18 to TRBJ2-1, with 10 nucleotides matching TRBD2. The CDR3 has 14 residues. Germline V CDR1 and CDR2: KGHSH, LQKENI. With 3 bases clipped from V and 10 bases from J, the junction kept 6 bases outside the gene matches. The CDR3 nucleotides read TGTGCCAGCTCACCCTCTAGCGGGAGTAAAGAGCAGTTCTTC. The encoded protein is CASSPSSGSKEQFF.

This clone appeared a few times. The V gene is TRBV19, the J gene TRBJ1-5; a possible D gene is TRBD1 (5 bases). The CDR3 loop spans 13 amino acids. In germline, CDR1 is LNHDA, CDR2 SQIVND (reference sequence). V was shortened by 8 bases and J by 3 bases, with 11 bases between the two germline ends. Here the CDR3 DNA reads TGTGCCAGTGGGGCAGTCACCAATCAGCCCCAGCATTTT. Translated: CASGAVTNQPQHF.

The gene calls are TRBV19 and TRBJ1-5, with a weak D call TRBD1 (5 bases). CDR1 LNHDA and CDR2 SQIVND come from the germline V gene (reference sequence). V was cut by 7 bases and J by 3 bases, with 13 bases left in between. This CDR3 has 14 residues. The CDR3 loop reads CASKSRQINQPQHF. The CDR3 coding sequence is TGTGCCAGTAAATCCAGACAGATCAATCAGCCCCAGCATTTT.

The gene calls are TRBV2 and TRBJ2-3, with 9 bases lining up with TRBD1. The ends lost 7 bases at V and 7 bases at J; junction bases unmatched: 3. CDR1 is SNHLY, CDR2 FYNNEI, per germline. This CDR3 is 12 amino acids long. CDR3 loop: CASITGGNTQYF. In nucleotides, the CDR3 is TGTGCCAGCATCACAGGGGGCAATACGCAGTATTTT.

This clone was detected once. The V gene is TRBV6-5, the J gene TRBJ1-1; tentative D call: TRBD1 (6 bases). The germline V and J ends were trimmed by 0 bases and 0 bases, with 8 bases remaining between them. CDR1 is MNHEY and CDR2 is SVGAGI in the germline V gene. The CDR3 length is 15 residues. In DNA, the CDR3 is TGTGCCAGCAGTTACTCGGGACAAATGAACACTGAAGCTTTCTTT. As protein: CASSYSGQMNTEAFF.

This chain connects TRBV3-1 (or the pseudogene TRBV3-2) to TRBJ2-7, with 11 bases fitting TRBD2. The CDR3 contains 15 residues. CDR1 and CDR2 (germline): LGHDT, YNNKEL (reference sequence). J gave up 4 bases and V 5 bases, and 7 bases lay outside the gene matches. The CDR3 DNA is TGTGCCAGCAGCTCCACTAGCGGGAGAGGGTACGAGCAGTACTTC. Its protein is CASSSTSGRGYEQYF.

The chain is built from TRBV12-5 and TRBJ1-1; 8 bases line up with TRBD1. V was clipped by 6 bases and J by 4 bases; unmatched bases: 7. Germline values: CDR1 LGHNT, CDR2 FRNRAP. The CDR3 runs 14 residues. The CDR3 region has the DNA TGTGCTAGTGGGGACAGGGTTTCTGGCACTGAAGCTTTCTTT. It translates to CASGDRVSGTEAFF.